This TCR beta chain emerged from a study of cytomegalovirus exposure and HLA in healthy donors. General study findings and limits: Reports state that TCR beta sequences accurately predicted most subjects' HLA-A and HLA-B alleles.

Of note for this clone: Its specificity is not known.

PCR used 60 Vbeta primers and 13 Jbeta primers. Only in-frame clones appear in the TCRdb table, and some are missing; sequencing was by immunoSEQ multiplex PCR. The sample contains under 150,000 clones, roughly 73% of which appear only once. The sequenced material came from PBMCs. This sequence originates from a woman in her thirties or forties in good health and CMV-seronegative.

CDR3 region: CASSLFPGPGPGTGNTIYF. The CDR3 DNA reads as TGCGCCAGCAGCTTGTTTCCAGGTCCAGGGCCAGGAACTGGAAACACCATATATTTT. This chain links TRBV5-1 with TRBJ1-3; TRBD1 might be the D (5 bases). Germline CDR1 SGHRS, CDR2 YFSETQ. The CDR3 covers 19 residues. Trimming took 1 base from V and 2 from J, leaving 22 bases between them.